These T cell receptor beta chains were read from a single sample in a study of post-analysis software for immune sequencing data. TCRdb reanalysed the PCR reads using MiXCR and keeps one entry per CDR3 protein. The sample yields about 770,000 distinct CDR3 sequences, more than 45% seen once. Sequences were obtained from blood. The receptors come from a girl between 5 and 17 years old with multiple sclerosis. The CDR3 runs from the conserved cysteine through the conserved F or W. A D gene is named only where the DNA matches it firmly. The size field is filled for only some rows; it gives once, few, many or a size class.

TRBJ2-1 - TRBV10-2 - CASSGGPRDNEQFF TGCGCCAGCAGTGGGGGACCTCGGGACAATGAGCAGTTCTTC
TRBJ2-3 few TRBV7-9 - CASSSGGGEMDTQYF TGTGCCAGCAGCTCCGGAGGGGGCGAAATGGATACGCAGTATTTT
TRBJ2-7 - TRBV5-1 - CASSLGTTTSSSYEQYF TGCGCCAGCAGCTTGGGGACAACCACTTCGTCCTCCTACGAGCAGTACTTC
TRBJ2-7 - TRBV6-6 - CASSRGLPRDEQYF TGTGCCAGCAGCCGCGGACTACCTAGGGACGAACAGTACTTC
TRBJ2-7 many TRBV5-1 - CASSPPLGEQYF TGCGCCAGCAGCCCCCCCCTGGGCGAGCAGTACTTC
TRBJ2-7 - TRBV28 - CATRSSPYEQYF TGTGCCACCAGGTCCAGCCCCTACGAGCAGTACTTC
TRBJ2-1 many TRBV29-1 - CSVEGRGDEQFF TGCAGCGTTGAGGGCCGCGGGGATGAGCAGTTCTTC
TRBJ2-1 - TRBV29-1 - CSVGVGSRRNEQFF TGCAGCGTTGGAGTGGGGTCTAGGAGGAATGAGCAGTTCTTC
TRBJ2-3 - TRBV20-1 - CSAKRLESSTDTQYF TGCAGTGCAAAGCGACTCGAATCTAGCACAGATACGCAGTATTTT
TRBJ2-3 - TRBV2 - CASSPARAARQGDTQYF TGTGCCAGCAGCCCTGCGCGGGCAGCGCGCCAGGGAGATACGCAGTATTTT
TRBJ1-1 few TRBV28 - CASSLPSSPNPIVGDTEAFF TGTGCCAGCAGTTTACCCTCCTCGCCAAACCCAATCGTTGGGGACACTGAAGCTTTCTTT
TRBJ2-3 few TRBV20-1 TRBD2 CSAPLAGETDTQYF TGCAGTGCCCCCCTAGCGGGAGAAACAGATACGCAGTATTTT
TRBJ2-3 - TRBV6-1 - CASSELWAPSTDTQYF TGTGCCAGCAGTGAACTCTGGGCCCCAAGCACAGATACGCAGTATTTT
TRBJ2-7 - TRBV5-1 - CASSLGQEGRYEQYF TGCGCCAGCAGCTTGGGACAGGAAGGGCGCTACGAGCAGTACTTC
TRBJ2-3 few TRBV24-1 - CATGGERGTDTQYF TGTGCCACCGGAGGGGAGCGCGGCACAGATACGCAGTATTTT
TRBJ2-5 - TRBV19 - CASSIWPGFNQETQYF TGTGCCAGTAGTATTTGGCCGGGATTCAACCAAGAGACCCAGTACTTC
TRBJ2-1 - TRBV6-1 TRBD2 CASTRHLAGTYNEQFF TGTGCCAGCACCCGCCATCTAGCGGGGACCTACAATGAGCAGTTCTTC
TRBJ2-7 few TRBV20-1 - CSANQEGRYEQYF TGCAGTGCTAACCAGGAGGGCCGGTACGAGCAGTACTTC
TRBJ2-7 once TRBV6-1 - CASSEDGGPFYEQYF TGTGCCAGCAGTGAAGACGGGGGGCCCTTCTACGAGCAGTACTTC
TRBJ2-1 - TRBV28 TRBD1 CASSSSRTGSSYNEQFF TGTGCCAGCAGTTCGTCCAGGACAGGGAGCTCCTACAATGAGCAGTTCTTC
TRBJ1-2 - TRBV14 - CASSQDRGIYTF TGTGCCAGCAGCCAAGATAGGGGGATCTACACCTTC
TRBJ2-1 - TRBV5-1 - CARYPTGDGRHGNEQFF TGCGCCAGATATCCTACGGGGGACGGGCGACACGGGAATGAGCAGTTCTTC
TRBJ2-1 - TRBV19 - CASSITGLPYNEQFF TGTGCCAGTAGTATAACGGGACTTCCATACAATGAGCAGTTCTTC
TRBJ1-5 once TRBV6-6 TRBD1 CASSYVDRPNQPQHF TGTGCCAGCAGTTACGTGGACAGGCCTAATCAGCCCCAGCATTTT
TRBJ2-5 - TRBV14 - CASSQSSPGTQYF TGTGCCAGCAGCCAAAGTAGCCCTGGGACCCAGTACTTC
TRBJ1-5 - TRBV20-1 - CSARVSEDSNQPQHF TGCAGTGCTAGAGTTAGCGAGGATAGCAATCAGCCCCAGCATTTT
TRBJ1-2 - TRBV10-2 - CASQRYTF TGCGCCAGCCAACGCTACACCTTC
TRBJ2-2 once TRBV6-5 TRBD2 CASSFLAAGELFF TGTGCCAGCAGTTTCCTAGCGGCCGGGGAGCTGTTTTTT
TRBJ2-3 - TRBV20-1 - CSASRSTAGTDTQYF TGCAGTGCTAGTAGATCTACCGCTGGCACAGATACGCAGTATTTT
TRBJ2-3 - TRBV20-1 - CSARDGPYRRSTDTQYF TGCAGTGCTAGAGATGGGCCTTATAGGCGTAGCACAGATACGCAGTATTTT
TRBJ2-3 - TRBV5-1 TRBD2 CASSPKEGSGRRDTQYF TGCGCCAGCAGCCCGAAGGAGGGTAGCGGGAGGAGAGATACGCAGTATTTT